The 21 T cell receptor beta chains below were found in one sample sequenced in a study of cytomegalovirus exposure and HLA in healthy donors. The PCR contained 60 Vbeta and 13 Jbeta primers. Profiling relied on immunoSEQ multiplex PCR, and the TCRdb table lists in-frame clones only, not all of them. The sample shows over 150,000 clones, about 82% of them seen only once. The sequenced sample was PBMCs. These receptors were taken from a woman aged 25 to 39 in good health and CMV-seropositive.

This chain joins TRBV11-2 and TRBJ1-2; D is undetermined. The V end lost 1 base, the J end lost 6 bases, and 12 bases lay between the germline ends. Germline V gene lookup returns CDR1 SGHAT and CDR2 FQNNGV. This CDR3 has 14 residues. The CDR3 DNA reads TGTGCCAGCAGCTTAGTCAGGCCCCCCGATGGCTACACCTTC. It specifies CASSLVRPPDGYTF.

V usage is TRBV6-6 and J usage is TRBJ2-7; 8 nucleotides line up with TRBD1. V trimming: 10 bases; J trimming: 2 bases; junction bases outside the gene matches: 4. The CDR3 has 12 residues. CDR1 is MNHNY and CDR2 is SVGAGI in the germline V gene (reference sequence). The CDR3 coding sequence is TGTGCCACCGCGGACAGGGCCTACGAGCAGTACTTC. This sequence encodes CATADRAYEQYF.

The chain joins TRBV18 to TRBJ1-1; TRBD1 matches 8 bases. The trim removed 4 bases at V and 2 bases at J, leaving 3 bases unmatched. The germline gives CDR1 KGHSH, CDR2 LQKENI. The CDR3 runs to 14 residues. CDR3 nucleotides: TGTGCCAGCTCACGGGACAGGCTAAACACTGAAGCTTTCTTT. It yields the protein CASSRDRLNTEAFF.

The gene calls are TRBV5-6 and TRBJ2-1, with 10 bases identical to TRBD2. Trimming at V came to 7 bases and at J to 5 bases, leaving 6 bases not matched to a gene. The V gene's germline CDR1 is SGHDT and CDR2 YYEEEE. CDR3 length: 14 residues. Written as DNA, the CDR3 is TGTGCCAGCGACAGCGGGGGGGGACACAATGAGCAGTTCTTC. Translating it yields CASDSGGGHNEQFF.

The CDR3: CASSLLAGGQETQYF. The CDR3 coding sequence is TGTGCCAGCAGCCTCCTAGCGGGGGGGCAAGAGACCCAGTACTTC. This chain joins TRBV9 and TRBJ2-5, with TRBD2 identical over 12 bases. CDR1 is SGDLS, CDR2 YYNGEE, per germline. The CDR3 has 15 residues. The ends lost 4 bases at V and 2 bases at J; junction bases unmatched: 3.

This chain connects TRBV4-2 to TRBJ1-2; 7 nucleotides agree with TRBD1. Germline assignment: CDR1 LGHNA and CDR2 YNFKEQ. The CDR3 spans 15 residues. The ends lost 4 bases at V and 0 bases at J; junction bases unmatched: 5. CDR3 nucleotide sequence: TGTGCCAGCAGCCTATGGACAGGAACTAACTATGGCTACACCTTC. As protein: CASSLWTGTNYGYTF.

V gene TRBV7-9 combines with J gene TRBJ1-4; D is uncertain. The CDR3 spans 12 residues. The V and J ends lost 11 bases and 1 base respectively, with 8 bases between them. Germline V lookup: CDR1 SEHNR, CDR2 FQNEAQ (reference sequence). The CDR3, as DNA: TGTGCCTCACAGAGAACTAATGAAAAACTGTTTTTT. Residues: CASQRTNEKLFF.

The chain joins TRBV10-3 to TRBJ2-7; D not certain. Trimming took 4 bases from V and 3 from J, leaving 4 bases between them. Germline V lookup: CDR1 ENHRY, CDR2 SYGVKD. This CDR3 is 11 amino acids long. The CDR3 region is CAISGGYEQYF. The CDR3, as DNA: TGTGCCATCAGTGGAGGCTACGAGCAGTACTTC.

This clone turned up a few times. The chain joins TRBV7-9 to TRBJ1-2; TRBD1 might be the D (6 bases). The germline V and J ends were trimmed by 5 bases and 2 bases, with 15 bases remaining between them. CDR3 size: 15 residues. CDR1 is SEHNR and CDR2 is FQNEAQ in the germline V gene (reference sequence). Here the CDR3 reads CASSPGGGVNYGYTF. As DNA, the CDR3 is TGTGCCAGCAGCCCCGGCGGGGGCGTCAACTATGGCTACACCTTC.

The chain has TRBV7-9 and TRBJ1-2; D gene ambiguous. Trimming removed 6 bases at V and 2 bases at J, with 7 bases between. CDR1 and CDR2 from the germline V gene are SEHNR and FQNEAQ (reference sequence). The CDR3 runs 12 residues. In DNA, the CDR3 is TGTGCCAGCAGGGGGAGGAACTATGGCTACACCTTC. This encodes CASRGRNYGYTF.

The gene calls are TRBV7-9 and TRBJ2-7; D is perhaps TRBD1 (5 bases). Germline lookup yields CDR1 SEHNR and CDR2 FQNEAQ (reference sequence). Trimming stripped 5 bases from V and 4 bases from J, with 12 bases between. The CDR3 runs to 13 residues. CDR3 DNA: TGTGCCAGCAGCACGGACAATGCATACGAGCAGTACTTC. Protein: CASSTDNAYEQYF. Looking up the rest from reference TRBV7-9 and TRBJ2-7 gives the full variable domain: DTGVSQNPRHKITKRGQNVTFRCDPISEHNRLYWYRQTLGQGPEFLTYFQNEAQLEKSRLLSDRFSAERPKGSFSTLEIQRTEQGDSAMYLCASSTDNAYEQYFGPGTRLTVT.

This clone occurred once. J is TRBJ2-3 and V is TRBV9, with TRBD2 matching over 8 bases. The CDR3 is 15 residues long. The junction had 14 bases not matched to a gene; V was cut back by 4 bases and J by 10 bases. The V gene's germline CDR1 is SGDLS and CDR2 YYNGEE. The CDR3 region has the DNA TGTGCCAGCAGCTCCAAGCGGGGGCCTTTTGAGGCGCAGTATTTT. This translates into CASSSKRGPFEAQYF.

The rearrangement joins TRBV5-4 to TRBJ1-2, with 9 bases fitting TRBD1. The CDR3 is 15 amino acids. J was trimmed by 2 bases and V by 3 bases; bases with no gene match: 5. Looked up from germline, CDR1 is SGHNT and CDR2 is YYREEE (reference sequence). DNA of the CDR3: TGTGCCAGCAGCTCACCGGGACAGGGAAACTATGGCTACACCTTC. It is translated as CASSSPGQGNYGYTF.

This clone showed up just once. J is TRBJ2-2 and V is TRBV7-3; no clear D gene. Germline CDR1 is SGHTA and CDR2 is FQGTGA. V shed 6 bases and J shed 0 bases, with 8 bases lying between them. This CDR3 is built from 14 residues. The CDR3 sequence: CASRLGANTGELFF. As DNA, the CDR3 is TGTGCCAGCAGATTGGGCGCGAACACCGGGGAGCTGTTTTTT.

This clone has only one observation. The chain has TRBV4-3 and TRBJ2-7; 11 nucleotides agree with TRBD2. Germline-derived CDR1 and CDR2 are LGHNA and YSLEER. CDR3 size: 16 residues. V was clipped by 5 bases and J by 4 bases; unmatched bases: 10. DNA of the CDR3: TGCGCCAGCAGCATCCGTTATAGCGGGGGGGCTTACGAGCAGTACTTC. Translated: CASSIRYSGGAYEQYF.

This chain links TRBV5-4 with TRBJ1-2; D ambiguous. The CDR3 has 17 residues. V was shortened by 4 bases and J by 5 bases, with 24 bases between the two germline ends. CDR1 is SGHNT and CDR2 is YYREEE in the germline V gene (reference sequence). CDR3 in DNA: TGTGCCAGCAGCCATTTTCAACGGGCAGACTATCTTTATGGCTACACCTTC. Protein: CASSHFQRADYLYGYTF.

V is TRBV5-5 and J is TRBJ1-4, with D hard to call. CDR1 is SGHKS, CDR2 YYEKEE, per germline (reference sequence). V shed 5 bases and J shed 7 bases, with 15 bases lying between them. This CDR3 is 14 amino acids long. For the CDR3, the DNA is TGTGCCAGCAGTTTCGGGAAGGTTGGTGAAAAACTGTTTTTT. Residues: CASSFGKVGEKLFF.

The J gene is TRBJ1-1, the V gene TRBV21-1; whether TRBD1, the table's D call, matches the DNA was not checked. TRBV21-1 is deemed a pseudogene. CDR3 length equals 15 residues. CDR3 residues: CASSKVKGATTEAFF. The CDR3 coding sequence is TGTGCCAGCAGCAAAGTTAAGGGGGCGACCACTGAAGCTTTCTTT.

The chain recombines TRBV5-1 with TRBJ2-5, with 12 bases matching TRBD2. This CDR3 contains 15 residues. V was clipped by 5 bases and J by 2 bases; unmatched bases: 4. The germline CDR1 and CDR2 sequences are SGHRS and YFSETQ. The CDR3, as DNA: TGCGCCAGCAGTTCAACTAGCGGGGGGCAAGAGACCCAGTACTTC. It encodes CASSSTSGGQETQYF.

CDR3 amino acids: CASRQEPSSGNTIYF. In DNA form, the CDR3 reads TGTGCCAGCAGACAGGAGCCGAGCTCTGGAAACACCATATATTTT. This chain joins TRBV9 and TRBJ1-3; TRBD1 might be the D (5 bases). Trimming pared 5 bases from V and 0 bases from J, leaving 12 bases between. CDR3 size: 15 residues. Germline CDR1 is SGDLS and CDR2 is YYNGEE.

The chain links TRBV9 to TRBJ2-7; 7 bases agree with TRBD2. The CDR3 consists of 14 residues. The V segment lost 0 bases and the J segment 7 bases; nucleotides outside the gene matches: 7. CDR1 and CDR2 (germline): SGDLS, YYNGEE. The CDR3 loop reads CASSVDGRTSEQYF. The CDR3 region has the DNA TGTGCCAGCAGCGTAGACGGGAGGACTAGTGAGCAGTACTTC.